The rows below give T cell receptor beta chains drawn from one sample of a study of blood T cell repertoires in COVID-19. Libraries were prepared by immunoSEQ multiplex PCR; TCRdb keeps only in-frame clonotypes and omits some of them. The sample yields approximately 250,000 clones, 65% to 90% seen once. The sequenced material came from peripheral blood. The receptors here all came from a woman aged 40 to 55 who had recovered from COVID-19. CDR3s include the opening cysteine and the closing phenylalanine or tryptophan. A D gene is named only where the DNA matches it firmly. A clone size is listed for some rows: how often the clone was seen (once, few, many), or a class if it is expanded.

>TRBJ2-7|.|TRBV12-3/TRBV12-4|.
CASSRRGYEQYF
TGTGCCAGCAGCCGTCGGGGGTACGAGCAGTACTTC
>TRBJ2-6|.|TRBV6-5|.
CASSYSGGTGANVLTF
TGTGCCAGCAGTTACTCCGGGGGGACAGGGGCCAACGTCCTGACTTTC
>TRBJ1-2|.|TRBV25-1|TRBD1
CASSEFEGAGYGYTF
TGTGCCAGCAGTGAATTCGAGGGGGCCGGCTATGGCTACACCTTC
>TRBJ2-2|.|TRBV7-9|.
CASRSSATVWDGELFF
TGTGCCAGCAGGTCCAGCGCGACAGTTTGGGACGGGGAGCTGTTTTTT
>TRBJ1-1|.|TRBV7-2|.
CASSFTPGTEAFF
TGTGCCAGCAGCTTCACGCCAGGGACTGAAGCTTTCTTT
>TRBJ2-5|.|TRBV6-5|.
CASSRGQVQTQYF
TGTGCCAGCAGCCGCGGGCAGGTACAGACCCAGTACTTC
>TRBJ2-7|.|TRBV29-1|.
CSGTSGGEQYF
TGCAGCGGGACTTCGGGTGGAGAGCAGTACTTC
>TRBJ2-7|.|TRBV10-3|.
CAISEVGGSDEQYF
TGTGCCATCAGTGAAGTGGGGGGATCCGACGAGCAGTACTTC
>TRBJ2-5|.|TRBV5-1|TRBD2
CASSYMTSGGEETQYF
TGCGCCAGCAGCTACATGACTAGCGGGGGGGAGGAGACCCAGTACTTC
>TRBJ2-7|.|TRBV20-1|TRBD1
CSASIYRGEDQYF
TGCAGTGCTAGTATCTACAGGGGAGAGGACCAGTACTTC
>TRBJ2-3|.|TRBV11-3|.
CASSLVGGRTDTQYF
TGTGCCAGCAGCTTAGTTGGGGGCCGCACAGATACGCAGTATTTT
>TRBJ2-2|.|TRBV2|.
CASSEVLRGAGELFF
TGTGCCAGCAGTGAAGTCCTCAGGGGAGCCGGGGAGCTGTTTTTT
>TRBJ2-2|few|TRBV7-2|TRBD1
CASSSYQGAANTGELFF
TGTGCCAGCAGCTCCTACCAGGGGGCCGCGAACACCGGGGAGCTGTTTTTT
>TRBJ1-3|.|TRBV28|.
CASSFIPTASPSGNTIYF
TGTGCCAGCAGTTTTATCCCGACAGCCTCTCCCTCTGGAAACACCATATATTTT
>TRBJ1-1|.|TRBV29-1|TRBD1
CSVASDRGNTEAFF
TGCAGCGTTGCATCCGACAGGGGGAACACTGAAGCTTTCTTT
>TRBJ2-7|.|TRBV11-2|.
CASSRGYSYEQYF
TGTGCCAGCAGCCGGGGATACTCCTACGAGCAGTACTTC
>TRBJ1-5|once|TRBV2|TRBD1
CASSPEADRGHQPQHF
TGTGCCAGCAGTCCTGAGGCGGACAGGGGCCATCAGCCCCAGCATTTT
>TRBJ2-2|once|TRBV29-1|.
CSVGVQGGTGELFF
TGCAGCGTTGGGGTCCAGGGGGGTACCGGGGAGCTGTTTTTT
>TRBJ1-2|few|TRBV7-6|TRBD1
CASSLDVLDGRGCRGYTF
TGTGCCAGCAGCTTAGACGTATTGGACGGCAGGGGGTGTCGTGGCTACACCTTC
>TRBJ2-1|once|TRBV5-1|.
CASSSGHGNEQFF
TGCGCCAGCAGCTCCGGACATGGGAATGAGCAGTTCTTC
>TRBJ2-7|.|TRBV19|TRBD1
CASSQTGAYEQYF
TGTGCCAGTAGTCAGACAGGGGCATACGAGCAGTACTTC
>TRBJ1-3|.|TRBV5-6|.
CASSFRVAGNTIYF
TGTGCCAGCAGCTTTCGAGTTGCTGGAAACACCATATATTTT
>TRBJ2-7|.|TRBV10-3|TRBD1
CAISEQGAGEQYF
TGTGCCATCAGTGAGCAGGGGGCTGGCGAGCAGTACTTC
>TRBJ1-3|.|TRBV5-8|.
CASSLMDRDPNTIYF
TGTGCCAGCAGCTTGATGGACAGAGACCCAAACACCATATATTTT
>TRBJ1-1|.|TRBV3-1/TRBV3-2|.
CASSQDQTPRGKTEAFF
TGTGCCAGCAGCCAAGATCAAACACCGCGAGGGAAAACTGAAGCTTTCTTT
>TRBJ2-3|.|TRBV2|.
CASSVRSDTQYF
TGTGCCAGCAGTGTTCGGTCAGATACGCAGTATTTT
>TRBJ2-7|.|TRBV10-3|.
CAISEQDYEQYF
TGTGCCATCAGTGAACAGGACTACGAGCAGTACTTC
>TRBJ1-2|once|TRBV7-8|.
CASSLGSGPYGYTF
TGTGCCAGCAGCTTAGGATCAGGGCCCTATGGCTACACCTTC
>TRBJ1-2|.|TRBV28|.
CASSPGGFDGYTF
TGTGCCAGCAGTCCGGGGGGGTTCGATGGCTACACCTTC
>TRBJ2-7|.|TRBV19|TRBD1
CASSIRGSTYEQYF
TGTGCCAGTAGTATCAGGGGGAGTACCTACGAGCAGTACTTC
>TRBJ2-1|.|TRBV27|.
CASSLAGGTNNEQFF
TGTGCCAGCAGTTTGGCCGGGGGTACAAACAATGAGCAGTTCTTC
>TRBJ2-7|.|TRBV28|TRBD1
CASRQGQGAAGYEQYF
TGTGCCAGCAGACAAGGACAGGGGGCGGCAGGCTACGAGCAGTACTTC
>TRBJ1-2|.|TRBV7-8|TRBD1
CASSLMDRNGYTF
TGTGCCAGCAGCCTAATGGACAGGAATGGCTACACCTTC
>TRBJ2-7|.|TRBV7-9|TRBD1
CASSLGTGASYEQYF
TGTGCCAGCAGCTTAGGGACAGGGGCTTCCTACGAGCAGTACTTC
>TRBJ1-2|.|TRBV19|.
CASSMRGSGYGYTF
TGTGCCAGTAGTATGAGGGGGTCTGGGTATGGCTACACCTTC
>TRBJ2-7|.|TRBV19|TRBD2
CASSIRGLATEQYF
TGTGCCAGTAGTATTCGGGGACTAGCCACCGAGCAGTACTTC
>TRBJ2-5|.|TRBV9|TRBD2
CASSASGISQETQYF
TGTGCCAGCAGCGCTAGCGGGATCTCCCAAGAGACCCAGTACTTC
>TRBJ1-4|.|TRBV6-6|.
CASSPPLGARFEGDEKLFF
TGTGCCAGCAGTCCGCCCCTAGGGGCCCGCTTCGAAGGGGATGAAAAACTGTTTTTT
>TRBJ1-6|.|TRBV3-1/TRBV3-2|.
CASSPRMGVDSPLHF
TGTGCCAGCAGCCCCCGGATGGGAGTTGATTCACCCCTCCACTTT
>TRBJ1-5|.|TRBV6-2/TRBV6-3|.
CASSYSQEGGQPQHF
TGTGCCAGCAGTTATTCTCAGGAGGGTGGTCAGCCCCAGCATTTT
>TRBJ2-1|.|TRBV18|TRBD1
CASSPTGTALNEQFF
TGTGCCAGCTCCCCCACGGGGACAGCGCTCAATGAGCAGTTCTTC
>TRBJ2-3|.|TRBV14|.
CASSRKLALDTQYF
TGTGCCAGCAGCAGAAAACTAGCACTAGATACGCAGTATTTT
>TRBJ2-5|.|TRBV5-1|.
CASSLGRGQETQYF
TGCGCCAGCAGCTTGGGTCGAGGTCAAGAGACCCAGTACTTC
>TRBJ2-7|.|TRBV6-5|.
CASLDPGHLYEQYF
TGTGCCAGCCTAGACCCCGGCCACTTATACGAGCAGTACTTC